This TCR beta chain appears in the sequencing data of a study of OX40 agonist ivuxolimab in advanced cancers. Across the whole study: There were three patients with partial responses, one having hepatocellular carcinoma and two cutaneous melanoma.

Data came from immunoSEQ multiplex PCR; TCRdb stores just in-frame clones and leaves some out. The profile shows 90,000 to 100,000 clones, approximately 86% of them singletons. The CDR3 loop spans 15 amino acids. The junction had 5 bases not matched to a gene; V was cut back by 3 bases and J by 4 bases. Germline CDR1 SGHRS, CDR2 YFSETQ. The TCR comes from an adult with an advanced solid tumor such as melanoma, head and neck, liver or kidney cancer. Source: CD4+ or CD8+ T cells sorted from blood, taken in a trial of the OX40 agonist ivuxolimab. The chain carries TRBV5-1 and TRBJ1-3, with 9 bases identical to TRBD1. The CDR3 DNA follows: TGCGCCAGCAGCTCCGGACAGGGGAGCGGAAACACCATATATTTT. This translates into CASSSGQGSGNTIYF.